This T cell receptor (beta chain) was observed in a study of cytomegalovirus exposure and HLA in healthy donors. About the study: Some 91 million unique TCRs from HLA-typed donors were held in an early release of data. Whole-study results and caveats: Most TCR beta V segments were productive about 87% or about 30% of the time in an earlier analysis. In a later analysis, V- and J-gene trimming of beta chains associated with a DCLRE1C missense variant, replicated independently. Relative to equally common others, HLA-associated TCR beta chains showed greater clonal expansion in a later analysis.

The PCR made use of 60 Vbeta and 13 Jbeta primers. Assay: immunoSEQ multiplex PCR; the TCRdb copy retains only in-frame clones and omits some. The sample has under 95,000 clones, less than 85% seen once. Concerning this clone: Its antigen is not identified.

The clonotype originates from a man in his thirties or forties in good health and CMV-seropositive. Sequenced material: PBMCs.

In nucleotides, the CDR3 is TGTGCCAGCAGTGACTCCAGAGGGACAGGGGTCAATTCACCCCTCCACTTT. This translates into CASSDSRGTGVNSPLHF. V and J are TRBV6-4 and TRBJ1-6, with 10 bases matching TRBD1. Germline-derived CDR1 and CDR2 are MRHNA and SNTAGT. The CDR3 consists of 17 residues. The V gene end was trimmed by 0 bases and the J gene end by 7 bases; junction bases not matched to a gene: 6.